These 14 T cell receptor beta chains were all obtained from the same sample, sequenced in a study of blood T cell repertoires in COVID-19. The data were produced by immunoSEQ multiplex PCR, yet TCRdb's version contains in-frame clones alone and is incomplete. The sample holds around 65,000 clones; roughly four fifths are singletons and the top ten take 15% to 20%. The sequenced material came from peripheral blood. The receptors stem from a man aged 55 to 70 with acute or convalescent COVID-19.

The V gene is TRBV2, the J gene TRBJ1-1; D is perhaps TRBD1 (6 bases). Germline V gene data show CDR1 as SNHLY and CDR2 as FYNNEI. The V gene lost 7 bases and the J gene lost 3 bases, with 12 bases spanning the gap. The CDR3 has 13 residues. The CDR3 region is CASKKQGYTEAFF. The CDR3 region has the DNA TGTGCCAGCAAGAAACAGGGTTACACTGAAGCTTTCTTT.

This rearrangement joins TRBV6-6 to TRBJ2-1; 7 nucleotides agree with TRBD2. Trimming took 2 bases from V and 9 from J; bases not matched to a gene: 7. Germline loops: CDR1 MNHNY, CDR2 SVGAGI (reference sequence). CDR3 length: 14 amino acids. CDR3 DNA: TGTGCCAGCAGTTACGGGAGCGGGGTAGGTGAGCAGTTCTTC. It encodes CASSYGSGVGEQFF.

The genes are TRBV2 and TRBJ1-5; D unclear. V dropped 4 bases and J dropped 4 bases, with 11 bases sitting between them. This CDR3 has 14 residues. Germline CDR1 reads SNHLY; CDR2 reads FYNNEI. The CDR3 nucleotides read TGTGCCAGCAGTGTCTTGGCGGGTAATCAGCCCCAGCATTTT. It translates to CASSVLAGNQPQHF. Full variable domain (remainder filled in from reference TRBV2 and TRBJ1-5): EPEVTQTPSHQVTQMGQEVILRCVPISNHLYFYWYRQILGQKVEFLVSFYNNEISEKSEIFDDQFSVERPDGSNFTLKIRSTKLEDSAMYFCASSVLAGNQPQHFGDGTRLSIL.

This clone was seen a few times. CDR3 region: CASSTWTGEAQPQHF. Written as DNA, the CDR3 is TGTGCCAGCAGCACATGGACAGGGGAGGCCCAGCCCCAGCATTTT. The gene calls are TRBV28 and TRBJ1-5; 9 bases match TRBD1. CDR3 length equals 15 residues. Germline CDR1 is MDHEN and CDR2 is SYDVKM. V was pared by 6 bases and J by 7 bases, with 10 bases of the junction left unmatched. The entire variable domain, with the rest obtained from reference TRBV28 and TRBJ1-5, is as follows: DVKVTQSSRYLVKRTGEKVFLECVQDMDHENMFWYRQDPGLGLRLIYFSYDVKMKEKGDIPEGYSVSREKKERFSLILESASTNQTSMYLCASSTWTGEAQPQHFGDGTRLSIL.

This chain joins TRBV27 and TRBJ1-1, with 7 bases matching TRBD1. This CDR3 spans 13 amino acids. Germline CDR1 is MNHEY and CDR2 is SMNVEV (reference sequence). The V gene end was trimmed by 8 bases and the J gene end by 5 bases; junction bases not matched to a gene: 8. DNA for the CDR3: TGTGCCAGCCTCCCGAACAGGGGAACTGAAGCTTTCTTT. Its translation: CASLPNRGTEAFF.

The rearrangement joins TRBV9 to TRBJ1-1; D gene ambiguous. V was pared by 3 bases and J by 6 bases, with 12 bases between. This CDR3 contains 13 residues. Germline V gene lookup returns CDR1 SGDLS and CDR2 YYNGEE. This CDR3 is CASSASFLSEAFF. As DNA, the CDR3 is TGTGCCAGCAGCGCCTCCTTTCTCTCTGAAGCTTTCTTT. The full variable domain, completed using reference TRBV9 and TRBJ1-1, is DSGVTQTPKHLITATGQRVTLRCSPRSGDLSVYWYQQSLDQGLQFLIQYYNGEERAKGNILERFSAQQFPDLHSELNLSSLELGDSALYFCASSASFLSEAFFGQGTRLTVV.

This chain connects TRBV18 to TRBJ2-2; D may be TRBD1 (6 bases). CDR3 length: 16 residues. Per germline, CDR1 KGHSH and CDR2 LQKENI. V was cut by 0 bases and J by 0 bases, with 8 bases left in between. Here the CDR3 reads CASSPPTGPNTGELFF. In DNA form, the CDR3 reads TGTGCCAGCTCACCACCGACAGGCCCGAACACCGGGGAGCTGTTTTTT.

The V and J genes are TRBV5-1 and TRBJ2-7; 8 bases line up with TRBD1. The germline CDR1 and CDR2 sequences are SGHRS and YFSETQ. Germline trimming cut 3 bases from V and 0 bases from J; bases unmatched to any gene: 5. The CDR3 is 15 residues long. CDR3 in DNA: TGCGCCAGCAGCTGGAATGGACAGGGCTCCTACGAGCAGTACTTC. Translating gives CASSWNGQGSYEQYF.

The gene calls are TRBV5-6 and TRBJ2-5; TRBD1 agrees at 9 bases. Trimming removed 2 bases from V and 4 bases from J; junction bases left unmatched: 0. The CDR3 consists of 13 residues. Germline CDR1 and CDR2: SGHDT and YYEEEE. CDR3 DNA: TGTGCCAGCAGCTTACAGGGGGCAGAGACCCAGTACTTC. It yields the protein CASSLQGAETQYF.

V usage is TRBV18 and J usage is TRBJ2-5; 10 bases align to TRBD1. V lost 3 bases, J lost 4 bases, and 11 bases stayed unmatched. The CDR3 covers 17 residues. CDR1 KGHSH and CDR2 LQKENI come from the germline V gene. The CDR3 DNA reads as TGTGCCAGCTCACCGTTTCCGGGACAGGGGACAGCAGAGACCCAGTACTTC. Translated, it gives CASSPFPGQGTAETQYF.

V and J are TRBV4-2 and TRBJ1-4; 9 nucleotides agree with TRBD1. V lost 5 bases to trimming and J lost 8 bases; unmatched junction nucleotides: 6. The CDR3 consists of 14 residues. Germline V gene lookup returns CDR1 LGHNA and CDR2 YNFKEQ. The CDR3 coding sequence is TGTGCCAGCAGCAAAGGACAGGGGCGGGAAAAACTGTTTTTT. Protein sequence: CASSKGQGREKLFF.

This chain connects TRBV5-4 to TRBJ2-7; TRBD2 agrees at 11 bases. The CDR3 spans 14 residues. With V trimmed by 3 bases and J by 4 bases, 3 bases remained unmatched. Looked up from germline, CDR1 is SGHNT and CDR2 is YYREEE (reference sequence). CDR3 loop: CASSSTSGAYEQYF. CDR3 bases: TGTGCCAGCAGCTCGACTAGCGGGGCTTACGAGCAGTACTTC.

The genes are TRBV2 and TRBJ1-6; D ambiguous. Germline CDR1 and CDR2: SNHLY and FYNNEI. The length of the CDR3 is 13 residues. Trimming stripped 1 base from V and 7 bases from J, with 5 bases between. The CDR3 bases are TGTGCCAGCAGTGAAGGGAGAAATTCACCCCTCCACTTT. As protein: CASSEGRNSPLHF. The entire variable domain, with the rest obtained from reference TRBV2 and TRBJ1-6, is as follows: EPEVTQTPSHQVTQMGQEVILRCVPISNHLYFYWYRQILGQKVEFLVSFYNNEISEKSEIFDDQFSVERPDGSNFTLKIRSTKLEDSAMYFCASSEGRNSPLHFGNGTRLTVT.

This clone was detected once. This rearrangement joins TRBV5-6 to TRBJ2-2; D perhaps matches TRBD2 (6 bases). CDR3 length: 18 residues. Germline CDR1 SGHDT, CDR2 YYEEEE. The V and J ends lost 3 bases and 4 bases respectively, with 22 bases between them. CDR3 protein: CASSSFSLGGSFTGELFF. CDR3 coding DNA: TGTGCCAGCAGCTCATTTTCCCTGGGAGGATCCTTCACCGGGGAGCTGTTTTTT.